Each of the 24 T cell receptor beta chains below was sequenced from the same sample in a study of T-cell memory formation after mild COVID-19. MiXCR, run by TCRdb on the 5' RACE reads, gives a single entry per CDR3 protein. The sample records roughly 260,000 distinct CDR3 sequences, less than 20% being singletons. The sequenced sample was PBMCs or a T cell subset sorted from them (not recorded which). All receptors come from a man aged 18 to 35 who had mild COVID-19 (a few samples of this study predate the infection). Cell type and time point are not known.

This clonotype occurred a few times. One end of the junction is discordant with germline, which a read error may explain. In nucleotides, the CDR3 is TGCGCCAGCAACTTGGGGGTAGGCGGGACTGAAGCTTTCTTT. Amino acids: CASNLGVGGTEAFF. This sequence joins TRBV5-1 and TRBJ1-1; D might be TRBD1 (5 bases). The CDR3 sequence is 14 residues long. Germline CDR1 reads SGHRS; CDR2 reads YFSETQ.

With regard to this clonotype: One end of the junction does not line up with germline, which may come from a read error. This chain links TRBV7-2 with TRBJ2-7; 9 bases align to TRBD2. The CDR3 totals 15 residues. Germline V gene data show CDR1 as SGHTA and CDR2 as FQGNSA. CDR3 coding DNA: TGTGCCAGCAGCCTAGCGGGACGGCGGGTCTACGAGCAGTACTTC. This codes for CASSLAGRRVYEQYF.

The rearrangement joins TRBV11-3 to TRBJ2-5; 10 positions agree with TRBD1. The V and J ends lost 5 bases and 2 bases, in that order; junction bases with no gene match: 5. This CDR3 has 15 amino acids. The V gene's germline CDR1 is SGHNT and CDR2 YENEEA. DNA for the CDR3: TGTGCCAGCAGCCCCCGGACAGGGGGGCAAGAGACCCAGTACTTC. Its protein product is CASSPRTGGQETQYF. Full variable domain (rest looked up from reference TRBV11-3 and TRBJ2-5): EAGVVQSPRYKIIEKKQPVAFWCNPISGHNTLYWYLQNLGQGPELLIRYENEEAVDDSQLPKDRFSAERLKGVDSTLKIQPAELGDSAVYLCASSPRTGGQETQYFGPGTRLLVL.

This clonotype has more than one count but fewer than ten. V usage is TRBV11-2 and J usage is TRBJ2-6, with D unclear. From germline, CDR1 is SGHAT and CDR2 FQNNGV. Trimming stripped 5 bases from V and 1 base from J, with 6 bases between. The CDR3 spans 14 residues. This chain's CDR3 is CASSATSGANVLTF. The CDR3, as DNA: TGTGCCAGCAGCGCAACATCTGGGGCCAACGTCCTGACTTTC.

This clonotype was seen only a few times. The rearrangement uses TRBV3-1 and TRBJ2-1, with TRBD2 matching over 13 bases. Losses at the gene ends were 4 bases for V and 8 bases for J; bases not matched to a gene: 8. Germline CDR1 and CDR2: LGHDT and YNNKEL (reference sequence). The CDR3 runs to 16 residues. The CDR3 region is CASSPPGLAGVHEQFF. The CDR3, as DNA: TGTGCCAGCAGCCCTCCCGGACTAGCGGGGGTACATGAGCAGTTCTTC.

V usage is TRBV19 and J usage is TRBJ2-3; 8 bases match TRBD1. Germline CDR1 LNHDA, CDR2 SQIVND (reference sequence). The CDR3 spans 16 residues. The junction had 10 bases not matched to a gene; V was cut back by 4 bases and J by 4 bases. CDR3 sequence: CASSTPTGEKADTQYF. The DNA of the CDR3 is TGTGCCAGTAGTACCCCGACAGGGGAGAAGGCAGATACGCAGTATTTT.

CDR3 in DNA: TGTGCCTGGAAGTATCAGACTGTACCTGAAGCTTTCTTT. Protein sequence: CAWKYQTVPEAFF. The V gene is TRBV30, the J gene TRBJ1-1; D is unclear. V was trimmed by 4 bases and J by 6 bases, leaving 15 bases between them. In germline, CDR1 is GTSNPN, CDR2 SVGIG (reference sequence). The CDR3 has 13 residues. Variable domain in full (rest from reference TRBV30 and TRBJ1-1): SQTIHQWPATLVQPVGSPLSLECTVEGTSNPNLYWYRQAAGRGLQLLFYSVGIGQISSEVPQNLSASRPQDRQFILSSKKLLLSDSGFYLCAWKYQTVPEAFFGQGTRLTVV.

V and J are TRBV12-3 or TRBV12-4 and TRBJ1-1; weak D call: TRBD1 (5 bases). CDR3 length: 15 amino acids. Trimming cost V 1 base and J 2 bases, with 11 bases left between them. The CDR3: CASSLGRGRNTEAFF. The CDR3 DNA follows: TGTGCCAGCAGTTTAGGGAGGGGCAGAAACACTGAAGCTTTCTTT.

The chain joins TRBV28 to TRBJ2-2; TRBD2 aligns across 8 bases. The germline V gene has CDR1 MDHEN and CDR2 SYDVKM. This CDR3 is 19 amino acids long. The junction had 16 bases not matched to a gene; V was cut back by 6 bases and J by 1 base. The CDR3 DNA is TGTGCCAGCAGCCAACCTGGACTAGCAGGCGGGGGGAACACCGGGGAGCTGTTTTTT. Its protein product is CASSQPGLAGGGNTGELFF.

The chain is built from TRBV28 and TRBJ2-1, with 16 nucleotides matching TRBD2. CDR1 is MDHEN, CDR2 SYDVKM, per germline. The CDR3 has 17 residues. V lost 4 bases, J lost 8 bases, and 8 bases stayed unmatched. CDR3 region: CASSSPGLAGGRDEQFF. The CDR3 bases are TGTGCCAGCAGTTCTCCGGGACTAGCGGGGGGGCGAGATGAGCAGTTCTTC.

This clonotype was observed a few times. J is TRBJ2-5 and V is TRBV20-1; D possibly corresponds to TRBD1 (6 bases). V shed 1 base and J shed 0 bases, with 9 bases lying between them. The CDR3 is 14 amino acids. Per the germline V gene, CDR1 is DFQATT and CDR2 is SNEGSKA (reference sequence). The CDR3 DNA reads TGCAGTGCTAGAGGGAGGACAGACCAAGAGACCCAGTACTTC. It codes for CSARGRTDQETQYF.

The V call is TRBV5-4, the J call TRBJ2-3; TRBD2 might be the D (7 bases). The V gene lost 5 bases and the J gene lost 1 base, with 17 bases spanning the gap. Germline V gives CDR1 SGHNT, CDR2 YYREEE (reference sequence). The CDR3 has 16 residues. CDR3 nucleotide sequence: TGTGCCAGCAGTATAGGGGGGGGTTCCCGCACAGATACGCAGTATTTT. Protein sequence: CASSIGGGSRTDTQYF.

This clonotype has only a few counts. The CDR3 region is CASSYRGLSSSYNSPLHF. The CDR3 DNA reads as TGTGCCAGCAGTTACCGCGGCTTAAGTAGCTCCTATAATTCACCCCTCCACTTT. The rearrangement uses TRBV6-5 and TRBJ1-6; D call uncertain. This CDR3 is built from 18 residues. Between the trimmed V and J ends, which lost 2 bases and 0 bases, there was a span of 14 bases. Germline V gives CDR1 MNHEY, CDR2 SVGAGI.

The V and J genes are TRBV9 and TRBJ2-5; D gene uncertain. This CDR3 contains 13 residues. From germline, CDR1 is SGDLS and CDR2 YYNGEE. Trimming cost V 3 bases and J 3 bases, with 9 bases left between them. CDR3 nucleotides: TGTGCCAGCAGCGGACCCGCTAAAGAGACCCAGTACTTC. Translated: CASSGPAKETQYF.

This sequence joins TRBV18 and TRBJ1-6, with no clear D. CDR1 and CDR2 from the germline V gene are KGHSH and LQKENI. Trimming stripped 6 bases from V and 0 bases from J, with 9 bases between. The CDR3 has 15 amino acids. CDR3 loop: CASSPESSYNSPLHF. The CDR3 DNA reads as TGTGCCAGCTCGCCGGAAAGCTCCTATAATTCACCCCTCCACTTT. The full variable domain, its missing parts supplied by reference TRBV18 and TRBJ1-6, is NAGVMQNPRHLVRRRGQEARLRCSPMKGHSHVYWYRQLPEEGLKFMVYLQKENIIDESGMPKERFSAEFPKEGPSILRIQQVVRGDSAAYFCASSPESSYNSPLHFGNGTRLTVT.

This clonotype was seen repeatedly, ten times or more. The chain recombines TRBV5-1 with TRBJ2-3; 8 nucleotides agree with TRBD2. V lost 0 bases and J lost 3; bases outside the gene matches: 9. From germline, CDR1 is SGHRS and CDR2 YFSETQ. This CDR3 comprises 17 residues. The CDR3 region is CASSLAGGPSATDTQYF. The DNA for the CDR3 is TGCGCCAGCAGCTTGGCGGGGGGGCCCAGTGCGACAGATACGCAGTATTTT.

The rearrangement links TRBV6-5 to TRBJ2-2; 10 nucleotides agree with TRBD2. V was pared by 2 bases and J by 0 bases, with 0 bases of the junction left unmatched. Germline V lookup: CDR1 MNHEY, CDR2 SVGAGI. The CDR3 is made up of 16 amino acids. This chain's CDR3 is CASSYSGGANTGELFF. CDR3 coding DNA: TGTGCCAGCAGTTACAGCGGGGGGGCGAACACCGGGGAGCTGTTTTTT.

This rearrangement joins TRBV7-9 to TRBJ1-1; 8 bases are a match to TRBD1. The CDR3 has 16 amino acids. CDR1 and CDR2 from the germline V gene are SEHNR and FQNEAQ (reference sequence). The V gene end was trimmed by 5 bases and the J gene end by 1 base; junction bases not matched to a gene: 9. DNA of the CDR3: TGTGCCAGCAGCAGGACCACCGGGACAGGGAACACTGAAGCTTTCTTT. This codes for CASSRTTGTGNTEAFF.

This rearrangement joins TRBV5-1 to TRBJ2-3; D possibly uses TRBD1 or TRBD2 (6 bases each). Germline values: CDR1 SGHRS, CDR2 YFSETQ. The V gene lost 0 bases and the J gene lost 11 bases, with 19 bases spanning the gap. This CDR3 contains 15 residues. CDR3 DNA sequence: TGCGCCAGCAGCTTGGTCGGGGGCCTCCAGGGTGGGCAGTATTTT. Encoded protein: CASSLVGGLQGGQYF.

CDR3 loop: CASSLAPGNSPLHF. The CDR3 DNA reads TGTGCCAGCAGCTTGGCCCCTGGGAATTCACCCCTCCACTTT. This chain joins TRBV5-5 and TRBJ1-6, with D unclear. Trimming took off 0 bases at V and 7 bases at J, with 8 bases between the two ends. Germline values: CDR1 SGHKS, CDR2 YYEKEE (reference sequence). The CDR3 loop spans 14 amino acids.

CDR3 protein: CASSLSTVSLTRETQYF. The CDR3 bases are TGTGCCAGCAGTTTATCCACAGTTTCCCTAACGAGGGAGACCCAGTACTTC. This rearrangement joins TRBV27 to TRBJ2-5; no clear D gene. The CDR3 has 17 residues. The germline CDR1 and CDR2 sequences are MNHEY and SMNVEV (reference sequence). With 0 bases removed from V and 5 bases from J, the gap between germline ends came to 19 bases.

This clonotype was found a few times. The genes are TRBV27 and TRBJ2-3, with D possibly matching TRBD2 (6 bases). The CDR3 covers 17 residues. Trimming shortened V by 8 bases and J by 0 bases, and 21 bases separated the two germline ends. The V gene's germline CDR1 is MNHEY and CDR2 SMNVEV (reference sequence). As DNA, the CDR3 is TGTGCCAGCTCCCACCGGGAGCACTCTTCTAGCACAGATACGCAGTATTTT. Protein product: CASSHREHSSSTDTQYF.

This clonotype has only a few counts. The chain links TRBV15 to TRBJ1-4; the D is unclear. V was trimmed by 0 bases and J by 7 bases, leaving 9 bases between them. The length of the CDR3 is 14 residues. Germline CDR1 is LNHNV and CDR2 is YYDKDF (reference sequence). CDR3 sequence (DNA): TGTGCCACCAGCAGAGATCTTTCTAGTGAAAAACTGTTTTTT. It specifies CATSRDLSSEKLFF.

Only a few counts were recorded for this clonotype. The rearrangement links TRBV5-4 to TRBJ1-6; TRBD1 matches at 10 bases. J gave up 9 bases and V 4 bases, and 7 bases lay outside the gene matches. Germline V gives CDR1 SGHNT, CDR2 YYREEE (reference sequence). The CDR3 is made up of 15 amino acids. The CDR3 is CASSVGWDRGSPLHF. The CDR3, as DNA: TGTGCCAGCAGCGTTGGGTGGGACAGGGGTTCACCCCTCCACTTT.